These 23 T cell receptor beta chains were all obtained from the same sample, sequenced in a study of cytomegalovirus exposure and HLA in healthy donors. With 60 Vbeta and 13 Jbeta primers, the PCR was carried out. TCRdb's table, derived via immunoSEQ multiplex PCR, lists solely in-frame clones and lacks some. The repertoire holds about 130,000 clones, with roughly 74% as singletons. Input material: PBMCs. The receptor source for this set is a man aged 35 to 55 in good health and CMV-seronegative.

The chain links TRBV7-9 to TRBJ1-5, with D perhaps matching TRBD1 (6 bases). CDR3 length: 16 residues. The germline V gene encodes CDR1 SEHNR and CDR2 FQNEAQ (reference sequence). The V end was cut by 5 bases, the J end by 0 bases, with 14 bases between. The CDR3 reads CASSPPGASSNQPQHF. The CDR3 coding sequence is TGTGCCAGCAGCCCCCCAGGGGCCTCTAGCAATCAGCCCCAGCATTTT.

The chain joins TRBV29-1 to TRBJ1-3; D call uncertain. Trimming removed 4 bases at V and 3 bases at J, with 10 bases between. The CDR3 totals 13 residues. Germline V gives CDR1 SQVTM, CDR2 ANQGSEA. CDR3 sequence (DNA): TGCAGCGTTGTATCCAGATATGGAAACACCATATATTTT. Translation: CSVVSRYGNTIYF.

The CDR3, as DNA: TGTGCCAGCAGCGTTGCGGGTAACACCTACAATGAGCAGTTCTTC. Its protein is CASSVAGNTYNEQFF. This rearrangement joins TRBV9 to TRBJ2-1; a possible D gene is TRBD2 (5 bases). This CDR3 has 15 amino acids. V dropped 2 bases and J dropped 2 bases, with 11 bases sitting between them. In germline, CDR1 is SGDLS, CDR2 YYNGEE.

The chain carries TRBV10-2 and TRBJ1-2; TRBD1 aligns across 9 bases. Germline CDR1 WSHSY, CDR2 SAAADI. The CDR3 loop spans 15 amino acids. J gave up 8 bases and V 10 bases, and 17 bases lay outside the gene matches. The CDR3 protein is CATTSGTGPSGGYTF. CDR3 DNA: TGCGCCACGACCTCGGGGACAGGGCCGTCAGGGGGCTACACCTTC.

The chain couples TRBV4-1 to TRBJ2-3; D is unresolved. V was trimmed by 5 bases and J by 6 bases, leaving 12 bases between them. The CDR3 totals 13 residues. Looked up from germline, CDR1 is MGHRA and CDR2 is YSYEKL. CDR3 region: CASSGQASDTQYF. DNA of the CDR3: TGCGCCAGCAGCGGGCAGGCCTCCGATACGCAGTATTTT.

J is TRBJ1-5 and V is TRBV19; tentative D call: TRBD1 (5 bases). V was cut by 3 bases and J by 7 bases, with 16 bases left in between. The germline V gene has CDR1 LNHDA and CDR2 SQIVND (reference sequence). The CDR3 runs to 15 residues. The CDR3 nucleotides read TGTGCCAGTAGTATTTGGGGCGCGTTGGGGCAGCCCCAGCATTTT. Protein sequence: CASSIWGALGQPQHF.

The chain recombines TRBV9 with TRBJ2-5, with TRBD2 matching 9 bases. There are 14 residues in the CDR3. Germline V lookup: CDR1 SGDLS, CDR2 YYNGEE. Trimming cost V 0 bases and J 3 bases; bases outside gene matches: 0. The CDR3 DNA reads as TGTGCCAGCAGCGTAGGCGGGGGGGAAGAGACCCAGTACTTC. It translates to CASSVGGGEETQYF.

The chain joins TRBV4-3 to TRBJ1-2, with D possibly being TRBD1 (6 bases). Looked up from germline, CDR1 is LGHNA and CDR2 is YSLEER. Trimming removed 0 bases from V and 6 bases from J, with 23 bases in between. This CDR3 is built from 18 residues. CDR3 sequence reads: CASSQDRTAGDGKDGYTF. Written as DNA, the CDR3 is TGCGCCAGCAGCCAAGATAGGACAGCGGGAGATGGAAAGGATGGCTACACCTTC.

This chain joins TRBV7-9 and TRBJ1-2; 7 nucleotides agree with TRBD1. The CDR3 length is 13 residues. Germline CDR1 SEHNR, CDR2 FQNEAQ (reference sequence). V gave up 5 bases and J gave up 4 bases; unmatched junction bases: 4. The CDR3 bases are TGTGCCAGCAGCCGGACAGGAGCCTATGGCTACACCTTC. It yields the protein CASSRTGAYGYTF. Full variable domain (remainder filled in from reference TRBV7-9 and TRBJ1-2): DTGVSQNPRHKITKRGQNVTFRCDPISEHNRLYWYRQTLGQGPEFLTYFQNEAQLEKSRLLSDRFSAERPKGSFSTLEIQRTEQGDSAMYLCASSRTGAYGYTFGSGTRLTVV.

The chain combines TRBV28 with TRBJ2-7; maybe TRBD2 (7 bases). The CDR3 totals 15 residues. V dropped 2 bases and J dropped 5 bases, with 16 bases sitting between them. Germline V lookup: CDR1 MDHEN, CDR2 SYDVKM. CDR3 in DNA: TGTGCCAGCAGTTTAGGGCGGGGGCTTTTCAACGAGCAGTACTTC. Its translation is CASSLGRGLFNEQYF.

The rearrangement links TRBV20-1 to TRBJ1-1; D may be TRBD1 (6 bases). Germline CDR1 and CDR2: DFQATT and SNEGSKA (reference sequence). The CDR3 is 11 amino acids. V lost 3 bases to trimming and J lost 11 bases, with 13 bases between them. The CDR3 sequence is CSASLDSVAFF. As DNA, the CDR3 is TGCAGTGCTAGTTTGGACAGCGTCGCTTTCTTT.

The V gene is TRBV10-3, the J gene TRBJ2-4; weak D call: TRBD2 (5 bases). This CDR3 is built from 14 residues. V was trimmed by 10 bases and J by 9 bases, leaving 22 bases between them. The V gene's germline CDR1 is ENHRY and CDR2 SYGVKD. The CDR3 sequence: CATQESLLEGIQYF. The CDR3 bases are TGTGCCACCCAGGAGAGTTTGTTAGAGGGCATTCAGTACTTC.

The rearrangement joins TRBV7-9 to TRBJ1-5; 9 bases map to TRBD1. The CDR3 runs to 15 residues. The germline CDR1 and CDR2 sequences are SEHNR and FQNEAQ (reference sequence). V was pared by 5 bases and J by 5 bases, with 7 bases of the junction left unmatched. CDR3 bases: TGTGCCAGCAGCGAAGGGGACAGGGCGTATCAGCCCCAGCATTTT. Encoded protein: CASSEGDRAYQPQHF.

This chain joins TRBV5-1 and TRBJ2-7, with 11 bases that match TRBD1. The germline CDR1 and CDR2 sequences are SGHRS and YFSETQ. CDR3 length equals 16 residues. With 3 bases clipped from V and 3 bases from J, the junction kept 8 bases outside the gene matches. Here the CDR3 reads CASSSHPGQGDYEQYF. CDR3 coding DNA: TGCGCCAGCAGCTCGCATCCGGGACAGGGGGACTACGAGCAGTACTTC.

The chain carries TRBV23-1 and TRBJ1-5, with D hard to call. TRBV23-1 is annotated as an ORF whose role is uncertain. This CDR3 has 16 amino acids. V was shortened by 7 bases and J by 4 bases, with 20 bases between the two germline ends. The CDR3 DNA is TGCGCCAGCACACTAGGCCCGGCAGCCTCAAATCAGCCCCAGCATTTT. This encodes CASTLGPAASNQPQHF.

The chain recombines TRBV7-8 with TRBJ2-5; D gene ambiguous. The germline V gene encodes CDR1 SGHVS and CDR2 FQNEAQ. Trimming took 0 bases from V and 3 from J, leaving 8 bases between them. The CDR3 has 14 amino acids. The CDR3 DNA is TGTGCCAGCAGCTTAGCAACTTATAAAGAGACCCAGTACTTC. This translates into CASSLATYKETQYF.

The chain carries TRBV6-1 and TRBJ1-2; D gene ambiguous. The CDR3 consists of 13 residues. Trimming cost V 7 bases and J 4 bases, with 13 bases left between them. Germline V gene sequence: CDR1 MNHNS, CDR2 SASEGT. The DNA of the CDR3 is TGTGCCAGCACCCAAGGAGATTTCTATGGCTACACCTTC. This encodes CASTQGDFYGYTF.

This clone was seen a handful of times. The chain recombines TRBV28 with TRBJ1-6; 9 bases fit TRBD1. Germline assignment: CDR1 MDHEN and CDR2 SYDVKM. The V gene end was trimmed by 6 bases and the J gene end by 18 bases; junction bases not matched to a gene: 21. This CDR3 is 16 amino acids long. CDR3 sequence: CASSSTSPGQGAWTHF. For the CDR3, the DNA is TGTGCCAGCAGCTCCACTTCTCCGGGACAGGGAGCGTGGACCCACTTT.

The chain recombines TRBV5-5 with TRBJ1-2; TRBD1 might be the D (6 bases). The CDR3 is 14 residues long. Trimming stripped 0 bases from V and 5 bases from J, with 11 bases between. Per the germline V gene, CDR1 is SGHKS and CDR2 is YYEKEE (reference sequence). The chain's CDR3 is CASSLGQGFYGYTF. The CDR3 nucleotides read TGTGCCAGCAGCTTGGGCCAGGGGTTTTATGGCTACACCTTC.

This clone was detected once. J is TRBJ1-5 and V is TRBV27; D gene uncertain. Germline V CDR1 and CDR2: MNHEY, SMNVEV (reference sequence). The CDR3 consists of 13 residues. Trimming removed 3 bases at V and 5 bases at J, with 8 bases between. The CDR3 is CASSFNSYQPQHF. The CDR3 DNA sequence: TGTGCCAGCAGTTTCAACAGTTATCAGCCCCAGCATTTT.

This clone was seen a single time. The chain employs TRBV2 and TRBJ2-2; perhaps TRBD1 as D (6 bases). The CDR3 is 14 amino acids. The V and J ends lost 4 bases and 3 bases respectively, with 9 bases between them. Germline assignment: CDR1 SNHLY and CDR2 FYNNEI. The DNA of the CDR3 is TGTGCCAGCAGTGTACAGGGAGACACCGGGGAGCTGTTTTTT. Amino acids: CASSVQGDTGELFF.

The chain is built from TRBV6-5 and TRBJ1-2; TRBD1 matches 7 bases. The CDR3 has 15 amino acids. Germline V gene data show CDR1 as MNHEY and CDR2 as SVGAGI. With 2 bases clipped from V and 6 bases from J, the junction kept 9 bases outside the gene matches. The CDR3 here is CASSYLRTGGDGYTF. DNA of the CDR3: TGTGCCAGCAGTTACCTCAGGACAGGAGGAGATGGCTACACCTTC.

Concerning this clone itself: The junction departs from the called germline gene at one end, perhaps through a read error. The chain couples TRBV6-1 to TRBJ2-6; 8 nucleotides match TRBD1. The CDR3 loop spans 15 amino acids. CDR1 is MNHNS and CDR2 is SASEGT in the germline V gene. The CDR3 protein is CASRDRVPGANGLTF. Written as DNA, the CDR3 is TGTGCCAGCAGGGACAGGGTACCCGGGGCCAACGGCCTGACTTTC.